This T cell receptor (beta chain) derives from a study of T-cell reconstitution after alpha-beta-depleted transplantation in children. Unique molecular identifiers featured in how the TCRbeta library was prepared. TCRdb independently ran MiXCR on the PCR reads; one entry per CDR3 protein. Here the sample spans approximately 520,000 distinct CDR3 sequences, 9.5% to 12% being singletons. This CDR3 is built from 19 residues. V was cut by 2 bases and J by 3 bases, with 23 bases left in between. CDR1 is MDHEN, CDR2 SYDVKM, per germline. Overall study results and limits: By about two months after transplant, alpha-beta T cells reportedly arose from several hundred graft clones that had expanded. Some patients showed high day-60 TCRbeta diversity, which derived from surviving recipient T cells and thymic progenitors. Fresh T-cell production supplied most of the T-cell counts and diversity seen one year after transplant.

This clonotype was detected ten times or more. Antigen: not known. The sequenced sample was PBMCs, mostly from graft donor cells, obtained 180 days after TCRalphabeta/CD19-depleted stem cell transplant. V and J are TRBV28 and TRBJ1-5, with D tentatively TRBD1 (5 bases). This clonotype originated in a female patient between 2 and 15 years old who had a stem cell transplant for aplastic anemia, so the T cells may come from the graft donor. The chain's CDR3 is CASSLPLGPDYRFNQPQHF. The CDR3, as DNA: TGTGCCAGCAGTTTACCGCTGGGGCCCGATTACAGGTTCAATCAGCCCCAGCATTTT.